This TCR beta chain was observed in a study of circulating tumor DNA in untreated peripheral T-cell lymphoma. Repertoires were generated with immunoSEQ multiplex PCR, while TCRdb's copy carries only in-frame clones and drops some. This repertoire includes 90 or so clones. Study outcomes and limitations: Tumor-specific clonotypes were found in around three quarters of patients.

This clone appeared a few times. Its specificity is unknown. Sequences were obtained from cell-free DNA from blood serum. The TCR sequence derives from a human donor with peripheral T-cell lymphoma.

For the CDR3, the DNA is TGTGCCAGCAGCTTAGGCTTCTATGGCTACACCTTC. It yields the protein CASSLGFYGYTF. V usage is TRBV13 and J usage is TRBJ1-2; D not certain. This CDR3 region has 12 residues. CDR1 and CDR2 (germline): PRHDT, FYEKMQ (reference sequence). The ends were cut back, 0 bases at V and 4 bases at J, with 3 bases in the middle.